These T cell receptor beta chains were read from a single sample in a study of beta chain features in type 1 diabetes. The assay was immunoSEQ multiplex PCR, and TCRdb's table has in-frame clones only and misses some. The table includes 300,000 to 450,000 clones, over 9.5% detected once. Source material: naive CD4+ T cells from blood. The receptors come from a man aged 18-30 years in good health. Both conserved end residues are part of each CDR3. D genes are given only for firm matches. Clone size is shown for a subset of rows, as once, few, many or a class of expanded clone.

abundance	v_gene	d_gene	j_gene	CDR3aa	CDR3nt
-	TRBV7-3	-	TRBJ1-1	CASSPEPGWSTEAFF	TGTGCCAGCAGCCCCGAACCGGGGTGGAGCACTGAAGCTTTCTTT
-	TRBV27	TRBD1	TRBJ2-5	CASSFRTGGVETQYF	TGTGCCAGCAGTTTTCGGACAGGGGGTGTGGAGACCCAGTACTTC
-	TRBV5-6	-	TRBJ1-1	CASSLDRVSAGAFF	TGTGCCAGCAGCTTAGATCGGGTCTCCGCGGGAGCTTTCTTT
-	TRBV7-9	-	TRBJ2-1	CASSPQTGATEQFF	TGTGCCAGCAGCCCGCAGACCGGAGCGACTGAGCAGTTCTTC
few	TRBV29-1	TRBD1	TRBJ2-3	CSVERGQAQYF	TGCAGCGTTGAGAGGGGGCAAGCGCAGTATTTT
few	TRBV4-3	-	TRBJ2-7	CATTWQVSYEQYF	TGCGCCACCACCTGGCAGGTCTCCTACGAGCAGTACTTC
-	TRBV11-2	TRBD2	TRBJ2-1	CASTSGGSQRNEQFF	TGTGCCAGCACCTCGGGGGGGAGCCAGCGGAATGAGCAGTTCTTC
few	TRBV19	-	TRBJ1-5	CASSFPGGQPQHF	TGTGCCAGTAGTTTTCCCGGCGGACAGCCCCAGCATTTT
many	TRBV4-3	-	TRBJ2-2	CASSQEQGVTGELFF	TGCGCCAGCAGCCAAGAACAGGGAGTGACCGGGGAGCTGTTTTTT
once	TRBV20-1	-	TRBJ2-5	CSAYLSGPLYF	TGCAGTGCGTACCTCAGCGGTCCCCTGTACTTC
-	TRBV5-4	TRBD2	TRBJ2-3	CASSLSGGDTQYF	TGTGCCAGCAGCTTGAGCGGGGGAGATACGCAGTATTTT